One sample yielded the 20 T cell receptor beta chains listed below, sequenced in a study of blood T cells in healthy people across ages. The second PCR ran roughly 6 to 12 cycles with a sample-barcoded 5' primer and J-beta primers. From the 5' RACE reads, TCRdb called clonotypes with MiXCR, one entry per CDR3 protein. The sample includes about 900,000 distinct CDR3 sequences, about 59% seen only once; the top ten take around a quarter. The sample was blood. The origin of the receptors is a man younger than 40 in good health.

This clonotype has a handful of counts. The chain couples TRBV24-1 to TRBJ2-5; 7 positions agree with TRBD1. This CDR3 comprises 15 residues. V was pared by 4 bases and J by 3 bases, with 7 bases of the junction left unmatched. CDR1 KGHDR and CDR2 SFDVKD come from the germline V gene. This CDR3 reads CATSETPDREETQYF. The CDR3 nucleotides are TGTGCCACCAGTGAAACGCCTGACAGGGAAGAGACCCAGTACTTC.

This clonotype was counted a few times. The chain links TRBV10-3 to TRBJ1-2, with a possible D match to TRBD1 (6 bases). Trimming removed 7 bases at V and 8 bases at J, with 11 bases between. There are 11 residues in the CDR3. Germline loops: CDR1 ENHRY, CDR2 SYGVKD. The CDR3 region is CAIIQGNGYTF. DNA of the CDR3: TGTGCCATCATACAGGGTAACGGCTACACCTTC.

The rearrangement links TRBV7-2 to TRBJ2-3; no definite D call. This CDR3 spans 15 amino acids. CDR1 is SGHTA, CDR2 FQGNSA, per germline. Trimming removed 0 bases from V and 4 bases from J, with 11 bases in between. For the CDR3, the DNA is TGTGCCAGCAGCTTAGCCCCCCGTCTTCCAGATACGCAGTATTTT. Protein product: CASSLAPRLPDTQYF.

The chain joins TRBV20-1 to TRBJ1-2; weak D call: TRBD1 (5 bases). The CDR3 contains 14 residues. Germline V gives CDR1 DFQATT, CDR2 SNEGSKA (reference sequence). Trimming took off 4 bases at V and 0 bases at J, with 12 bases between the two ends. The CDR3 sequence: CSATPGMANYGYTF. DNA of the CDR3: TGCAGTGCTACACCAGGGATGGCTAACTATGGCTACACCTTC.

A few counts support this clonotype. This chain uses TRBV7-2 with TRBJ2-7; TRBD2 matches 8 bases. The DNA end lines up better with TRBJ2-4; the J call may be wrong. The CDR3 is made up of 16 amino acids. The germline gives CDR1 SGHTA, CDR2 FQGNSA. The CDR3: CASSGAAGGTKNIQYF. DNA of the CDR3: TGTGCCAGCAGCGGGGCGGCGGGGGGAACCAAAAACATTCAGTACTTC.

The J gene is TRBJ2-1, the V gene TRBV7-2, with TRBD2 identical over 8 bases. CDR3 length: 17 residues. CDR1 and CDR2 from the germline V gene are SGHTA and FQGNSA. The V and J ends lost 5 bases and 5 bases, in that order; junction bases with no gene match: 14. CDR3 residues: CASSRYGPGGRNNEQFF. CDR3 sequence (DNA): TGTGCCAGCAGCCGATACGGGCCGGGGGGGCGAAACAATGAGCAGTTCTTC.

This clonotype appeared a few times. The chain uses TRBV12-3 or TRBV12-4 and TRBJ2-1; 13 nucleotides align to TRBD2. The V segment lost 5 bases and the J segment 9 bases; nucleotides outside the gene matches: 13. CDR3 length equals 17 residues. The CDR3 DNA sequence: TGTGCCAGCAGTCCCAGGACTAGCGGGGGCCTCTGGGTTGAGCAGTTCTTC. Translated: CASSPRTSGGLWVEQFF.

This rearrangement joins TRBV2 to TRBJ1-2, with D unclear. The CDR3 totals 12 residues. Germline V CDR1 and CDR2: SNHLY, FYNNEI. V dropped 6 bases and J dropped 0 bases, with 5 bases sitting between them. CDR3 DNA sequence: TGTGCCAGCAGACTGGCTAACTATGGCTACACCTTC. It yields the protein CASRLANYGYTF.

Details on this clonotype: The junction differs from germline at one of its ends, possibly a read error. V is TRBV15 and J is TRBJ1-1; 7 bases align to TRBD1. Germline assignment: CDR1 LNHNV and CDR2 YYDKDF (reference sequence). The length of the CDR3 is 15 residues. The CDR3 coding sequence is TGTGCCACCAGCAGAGGGACAGGCCCAGACACCGAAGCTTTCTTT. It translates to CATSRGTGPDTEAFF.

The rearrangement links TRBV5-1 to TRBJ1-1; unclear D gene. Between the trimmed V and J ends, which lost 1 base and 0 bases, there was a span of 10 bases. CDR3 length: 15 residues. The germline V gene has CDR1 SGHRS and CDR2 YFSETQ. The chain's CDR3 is CASSLSGLMNTEAFF. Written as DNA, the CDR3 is TGCGCCAGCAGCTTGAGCGGGCTCATGAACACTGAAGCTTTCTTT.

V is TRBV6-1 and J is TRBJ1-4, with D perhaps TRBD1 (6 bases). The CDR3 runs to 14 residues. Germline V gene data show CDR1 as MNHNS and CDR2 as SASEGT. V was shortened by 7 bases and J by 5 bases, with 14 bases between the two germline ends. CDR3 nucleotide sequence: TGTGCCAGCATCCTGGACAGACCCAATGAAAAACTGTTTTTT. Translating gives CASILDRPNEKLFF.

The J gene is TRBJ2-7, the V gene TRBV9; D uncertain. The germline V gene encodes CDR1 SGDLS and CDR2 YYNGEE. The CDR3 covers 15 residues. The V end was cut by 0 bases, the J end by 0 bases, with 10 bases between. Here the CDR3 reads CASSVAWHLSYEQYF. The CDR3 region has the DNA TGTGCCAGCAGCGTAGCTTGGCATCTCTCCTACGAGCAGTACTTC.

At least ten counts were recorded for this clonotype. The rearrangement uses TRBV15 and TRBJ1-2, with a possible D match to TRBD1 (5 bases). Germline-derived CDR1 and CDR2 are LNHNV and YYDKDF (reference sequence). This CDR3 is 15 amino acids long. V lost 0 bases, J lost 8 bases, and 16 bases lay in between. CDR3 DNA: TGTGCCACCAGCAGAGATAGGGTGGCAGGGTGGGGCTACACCTTC. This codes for CATSRDRVAGWGYTF.

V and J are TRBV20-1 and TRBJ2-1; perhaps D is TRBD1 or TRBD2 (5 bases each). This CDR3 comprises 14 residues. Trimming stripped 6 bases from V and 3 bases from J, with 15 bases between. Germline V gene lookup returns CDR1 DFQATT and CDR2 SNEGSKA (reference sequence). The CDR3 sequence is CSATGTILYNEQFF. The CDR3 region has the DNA TGCAGTGCAACCGGGACCATCCTCTACAATGAGCAGTTCTTC.

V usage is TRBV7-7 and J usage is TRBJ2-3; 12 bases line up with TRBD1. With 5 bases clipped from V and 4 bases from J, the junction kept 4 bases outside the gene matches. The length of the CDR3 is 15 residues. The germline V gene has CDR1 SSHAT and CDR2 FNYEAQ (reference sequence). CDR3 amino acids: CASSPGTGGADTQYF. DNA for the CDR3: TGTGCCAGCAGCCCGGGGACAGGGGGCGCAGATACGCAGTATTTT.

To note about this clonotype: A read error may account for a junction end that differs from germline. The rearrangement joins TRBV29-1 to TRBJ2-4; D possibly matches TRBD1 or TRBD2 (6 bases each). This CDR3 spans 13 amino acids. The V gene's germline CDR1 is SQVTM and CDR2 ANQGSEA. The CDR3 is CSVEWGAKNTQYF. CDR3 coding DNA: TGCAGCGTTGAGTGGGGGGCCAAAAACACTCAGTACTTC.

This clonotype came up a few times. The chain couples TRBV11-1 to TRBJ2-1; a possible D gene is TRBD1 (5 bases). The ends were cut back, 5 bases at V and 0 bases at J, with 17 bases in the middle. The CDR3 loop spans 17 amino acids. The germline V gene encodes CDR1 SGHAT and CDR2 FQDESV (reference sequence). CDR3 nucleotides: TGTGCCAGCAGCGTCGGTTCATGGGGCGCCTCCTACAATGAGCAGTTCTTC. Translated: CASSVGSWGASYNEQFF. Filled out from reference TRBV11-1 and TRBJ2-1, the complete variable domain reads EAEVAQSPRYKITEKSQAVAFWCDPISGHATLYWYRQILGQGPELLVQFQDESVVDDSQLPKDRFSAERLKGVDSTLKIQPAELGDSAMYLCASSVGSWGASYNEQFFGPGTRLTVL.

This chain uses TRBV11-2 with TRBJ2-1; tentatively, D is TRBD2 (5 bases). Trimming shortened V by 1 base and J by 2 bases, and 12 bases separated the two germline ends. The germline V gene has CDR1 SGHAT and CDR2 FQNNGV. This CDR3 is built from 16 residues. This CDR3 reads CASSLGPPSPYNEQFF. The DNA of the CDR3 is TGTGCCAGCAGCTTAGGACCCCCTAGCCCCTACAATGAGCAGTTCTTC.

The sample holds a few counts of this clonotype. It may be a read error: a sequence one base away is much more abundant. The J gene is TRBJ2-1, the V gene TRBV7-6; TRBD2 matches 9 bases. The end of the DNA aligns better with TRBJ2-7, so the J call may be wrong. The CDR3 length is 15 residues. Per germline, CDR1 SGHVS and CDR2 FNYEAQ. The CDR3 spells CASSSRGGNANEQYF. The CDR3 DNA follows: TGTGCCAGCAGCTCGCGGGGGGGCAACGCGAATGAGCAGTACTTC.

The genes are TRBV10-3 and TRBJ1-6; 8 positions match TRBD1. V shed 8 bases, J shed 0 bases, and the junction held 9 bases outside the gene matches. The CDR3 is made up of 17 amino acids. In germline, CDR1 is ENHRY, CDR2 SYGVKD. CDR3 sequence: CAIDRGELYSYNSPLHF. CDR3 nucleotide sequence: TGTGCCATCGACAGGGGAGAACTATACTCCTATAATTCACCCCTCCACTTT.